This T cell receptor (beta chain) was identified in a study of shared clonotypes between healthy human individuals. Only CD45RO-negative cells positively selected for CCR7 counted as naive CD8 cells, so terminally differentiated effector memory CD45RA+ cells were excluded. TCRdb keeps only in-frame clones here, not all; method: immunoSEQ multiplex PCR. The repertoire holds about 590,000 clones, with over 95% as singletons. The TCR sequence derives from a woman in her thirties in good health. Specimen: naive CD8+ T cells sorted from blood.

Written as DNA, the CDR3 is TGTGCCAGCATGAGGCGGTGGGACACTGAAGCTTTCTTT. Protein: CASMRRWDTEAFF. The chain employs TRBV14 and TRBJ1-1, with no clear D. Germline CDR1 reads SGHDN; CDR2 reads FVKESK. This CDR3 comprises 13 residues. The V gene lost 7 bases and the J gene lost 3 bases, with 12 bases spanning the gap.